This paragraph reports one T cell receptor (beta chain). Which antigen it targets is not known. This record belongs to a study of T cells in women clearing cervical HPV infection (dated by TCRdb to 2016 to 2019). Study-wide context: Cases were some 24 women with histologically confirmed HPV16-related CIN3 or worse, including a couple of invasive cancers. Controls were 20 to 30 women whose single incident HPV16 infection cleared within 12 months without precancer or cancer developing. In the parent cohort, roughly 10,000 women aged 18 or older were enrolled in Guanacaste, Costa Rica, during about 1992 to 1995 and were followed for more than 6 years. An exploratory proof-of-principle case-control study, nested within the Guanacaste HPV Natural History Study in Costa Rica, was conducted to compare TCR repertoires across cervical HPV16 outcomes. Among cases, blood sampling occurred a median of 149 days after lesion detection, with an interquartile range of about 80 to 210 days. Blood from cases was drawn at the visit where the lesion was first identified, while blood from controls was drawn once the infection was no longer detected. Quality controls consisted of five blinded duplicates per group, for a total of about 60 samples made up of around 50 participants and approximately 10 replicates. Because only a few women had HLA typing data, the possibility that HLA type acted as a confounder could not be ruled out. Cases had a median age of around 34 years compared with 37 to 40 for controls, and baseline characteristics showed no significant differences between the groups. Cases and controls were matched on year of sample collection and on age within five years.

Using the immunoSEQ assay, multiplex PCR amplified TCR beta CDR3 regions from an average of roughly 1,100 ng of genomic DNA per sample. To correct primer bias, the assay used a complete synthetic TCR repertoire to set an amplification baseline. The amplicons were sequenced on the Illumina platform. The original pipeline was this. Sequences were error-corrected by clustering with frequency ratios and a modified nearest-neighbor algorithm, then analyzed in the immunoSEQ Analyzer with IMGT gene definitions. TCR richness and evenness were averaged over 20 rarefaction repeats at each rarefaction depth, excluding samples with fewer sequences than the depth. Wilcoxon rank sum tests with FDR correction were used to compare V, D and J gene relative abundances between the groups. In the blinded duplicates, the intraclass correlation was nearly 96% for TCR richness and averaged about 73% across around 66 gene segments. The table comes from immuneACCESS by way of TCRdb, which keeps in-frame sequences with V and J called. Part of the clones is missing from these tables; in studies checked, under half for an unresolved V gene and the rest for unknown reasons. The V and J calls and clone size are taken from that table; D and trimming were inferred from the DNA. This sample's records show 25,000 to 40,000 clones. Jointly, the top ten make up around 4% of the sample.

Every participant had a single incident cervical HPV16 infection, and prevalent HPV16 infections were excluded. Cervical HPV DNA was detected by MY09/MY11 PCR and genotyped by dot-blot hybridization. Around 14 mL of heparinized blood was centrifuged, after which the buffy coat was aliquoted, frozen at -30 degrees C, and then stored at -80 degrees C. Genomic DNA was extracted from buffy coat specimens using QIAGEN kits. Overall results and qualifications from the work: Because the number of T cells per sample was unknown, the richness differences could reflect varying T-cell content rather than repertoire biology. TCR repertoire richness was significantly higher in CIN3+ cases than in controls across sequencing depths, while evenness did not differ. The cross-sectional design could not show whether associations preceded infection or resulted from it; effector/memory subsets and HPV-specific T cells were not isolated. Random forest classifiers that combined richness and V gene abundances separated cases from controls with an estimated AUC of around 0.8.

The sample taken for sequencing was blood buffy coat. The receptor's source is a woman aged 18-69 years with a cervical HPV16 infection that either progressed to CIN3+ or cleared (not recorded which).

CDR3 DNA, as far as it was read: TGTGCCAGCTCGCCAGACAGGGGCCATTTCACTGAA. It encodes CASSPDRGHFTE. The complete CDR3 sequence is CASSPDRGHFTEAFF. The chain is assembled from TRBV18 and TRBJ1-1, with 8 middle bases fitting TRBD1. The read comes to an end 3 residues before the CDR3 does, leaving the germline J gene to fill in the end. V ends up 6 bases short and J 4 bases short, with an unmatched junction base count of 10. The CDR3 sequence holds 15 residues, the cysteine and phenylalanine included. Of the CDR3's DNA, 36 bases were read; they are in frame from base 1. Taken from the germline V gene, the CDR1 and CDR2 loops are KGHSH and LQKENI.